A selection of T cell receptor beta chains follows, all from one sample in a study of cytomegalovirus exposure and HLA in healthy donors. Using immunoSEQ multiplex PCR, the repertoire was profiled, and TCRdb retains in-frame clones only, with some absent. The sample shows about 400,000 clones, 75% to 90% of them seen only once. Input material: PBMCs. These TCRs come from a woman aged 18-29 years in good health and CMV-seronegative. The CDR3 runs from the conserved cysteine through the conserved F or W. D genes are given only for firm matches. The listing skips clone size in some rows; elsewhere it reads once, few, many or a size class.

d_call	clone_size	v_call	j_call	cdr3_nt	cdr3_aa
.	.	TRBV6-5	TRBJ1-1	TGTGCCAGCAGTACCCAGGGTGCTGAAGCTTTCTTT	CASSTQGAEAFF
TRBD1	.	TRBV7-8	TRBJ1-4	TGTGCCAGCAGGGAGGGGGCCCCAACTAATGAAAAACTGTTTTTT	CASREGAPTNEKLFF
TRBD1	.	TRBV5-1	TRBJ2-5	TGCGCCAGCAGCTTGTTGGGACAGGGGGCTCAAGAGACCCAGTACTTC	CASSLLGQGAQETQYF
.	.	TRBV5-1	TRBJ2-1	TGCGCCAGCAGCTTTTTGTATAGCATAATCAATGAGCAGTTCTTC	CASSFLYSIINEQFF
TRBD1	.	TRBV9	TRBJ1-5	TGTGCCAGCAGCTATGGGACAGTTAATCAGCCCCAGCATTTT	CASSYGTVNQPQHF
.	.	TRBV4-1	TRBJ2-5	TGCGCCAGCAGCCAAGTTACCGGGACTCCACAAGAGACCCAGTACTTC	CASSQVTGTPQETQYF
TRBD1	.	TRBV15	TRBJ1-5	TGTGCCACCAGCAGAGAAAGGACAGGGTATAGCAATCAGCCCCAGCATTTT	CATSRERTGYSNQPQHF
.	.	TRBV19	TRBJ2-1	TGTGCCAGTACTACCTATTCGACTGGAGCTAATGAGCAGTTCTTC	CASTTYSTGANEQFF
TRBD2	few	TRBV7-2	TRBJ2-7	TGTGCCAGCTCGACTGGGCTAGCGGGTTACGAGCAGTACTTC	CASSTGLAGYEQYF
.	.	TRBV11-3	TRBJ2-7	TGTGCCAGCAGCGACGCTCTGGGGGGCGAGCAGTACTTC	CASSDALGGEQYF
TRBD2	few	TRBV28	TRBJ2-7	TGTGCCAGCACCAAACGGGAGGGCCTCGGCCACGAGCAGTACTTC	CASTKREGLGHEQYF
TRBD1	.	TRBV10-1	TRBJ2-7	TGCGCCAGCAGTGAGACAGGGGGCAGCTCCTACGAGCAGTACTTC	CASSETGGSSYEQYF